This record looks at one T cell receptor beta chain sequence and its context. Its antigen is currently unknown. The authors reverse transcribed all of the isolated RNA, so sequencing captured expressed TCRB transcripts. The assay was immunoSEQ multiplex PCR, and TCRdb's table has in-frame clones only and misses some. The repertoire includes some 350,000 clones, about 10% of them detected once, and less than 0.65% sits in the top ten. Sorted populations were all over 98% pure. This sample is part of a study of beta chain features in type 1 diabetes. The V gene's germline CDR1 is GTSNPN and CDR2 SVGIG (reference sequence). With 0 bases removed from V and 2 bases from J, the gap between germline ends came to 7 bases. The CDR3 spans 13 residues. Study-level findings and limits: Fewer junction insertions and more nucleotide deletions appeared in type 1 diabetes patients. TCRB CDR3s from Type 1 diabetes patients were moderately but significantly shorter in all four CD4+ subsets. There was no resolution here of whether HLA type influences TCRB rearrangement.

This receptor was taken from a man aged 25-40 years with type 1 diabetes. V is TRBV30 and J is TRBJ2-5; the D is unclear. Material for sequencing was central memory CD4+ T cells from blood. CDR3 loop: CAWSVWAQETQYF. In nucleotides, the CDR3 is TGTGCCTGGAGTGTATGGGCTCAAGAGACCCAGTACTTC.